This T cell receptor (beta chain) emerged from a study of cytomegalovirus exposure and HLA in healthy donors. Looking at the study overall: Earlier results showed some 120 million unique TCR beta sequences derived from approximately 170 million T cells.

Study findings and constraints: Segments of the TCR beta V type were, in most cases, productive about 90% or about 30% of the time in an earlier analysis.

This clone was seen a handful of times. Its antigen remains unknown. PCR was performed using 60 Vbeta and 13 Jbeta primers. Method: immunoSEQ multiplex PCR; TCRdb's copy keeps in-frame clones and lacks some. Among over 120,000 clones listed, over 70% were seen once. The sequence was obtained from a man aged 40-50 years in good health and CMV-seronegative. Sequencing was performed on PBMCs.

The CDR3 sequence: CASSGGTGRETQYF. The CDR3 coding sequence is TGTGCCAGCAGCGGCGGGACAGGGAGAGAGACCCAGTACTTC. The V call is TRBV9, the J call TRBJ2-5; 9 nucleotides align to TRBD1. CDR1 is SGDLS and CDR2 is YYNGEE in the germline V gene. With V trimmed by 3 bases and J by 4 bases, 4 bases remained unmatched. The CDR3 runs 14 residues.